These T cell receptor beta chains were read from a single sample in a study of response to subunit inactivated influenza vaccine. MiXCR, applied by TCRdb to the RT-PCR reads, yields one record per CDR3 protein. The table records approximately 680,000 distinct CDR3 sequences, 15% to 18% of them present only once. The input for sequencing was PBMCs from blood, taken approximately 12 days after vaccination. The origin of the receptors is a man aged 50-59 years who received an inactivated influenza vaccine. The CDR3 runs from the conserved cysteine through the conserved F or W. A D gene is named only where the DNA matches it firmly. Clone size is stated in some rows and not others, as once, few, many or a class when expanded.

v_gene	j_gene	abundance	d_gene	CDR3nt	CDR3aa
TRBV7-8	TRBJ2-5	many	-	TGTGCCAGCAGGGCAAACCAAGAGACCCAGTACTTC	CASRANQETQYF
TRBV12-3/TRBV12-4	TRBJ1-1	few	-	TGTGCCAGCAGTTTAGGATACAGCCTGAACACTGAAGCTTTCTTT	CASSLGYSLNTEAFF
TRBV24-1	TRBJ2-1	-	-	TGTGCCACCAGTGATTCGGGCTACAATGAGCAGTTCTTC	CATSDSGYNEQFF
TRBV12-3/TRBV12-4	TRBJ1-5	-	-	TGTGCCAGCAGACGGCAGGATCAGCCCCAGCATTTT	CASRRQDQPQHF
TRBV4-2	TRBJ2-3	many	-	TGTGCCAGCAGCCAAGTGGGGGGCGCGGGAGATACGCAGTATTTT	CASSQVGGAGDTQYF
TRBV6-2/TRBV6-3	TRBJ2-7	-	-	TGTGCCAGCAGTTACCTGGACGAGCAGTACTTC	CASSYLDEQYF
TRBV6-2/TRBV6-3	TRBJ1-2	many	-	TGTGCCAGCAGTTACATGGGGGCGCTCGGGAAACCGCCGGCCTATGGCTACACCTTC	CASSYMGALGKPPAYGYTF
TRBV12-3/TRBV12-4	TRBJ2-2	-	TRBD1	TGTGCCGTAGGGACAGGGGCTTACGCGAACACCGGGGAGCTGTTTTTT	CAVGTGAYANTGELFF
TRBV5-6	TRBJ2-2	-	-	TGTGCCAGCAGTCGCCCCACCAGCGCGAACACCGGGGAGCTGTTTTTT	CASSRPTSANTGELFF
TRBV11-2	TRBJ2-2	-	TRBD2	TGTGCCAGCAGCTTAGGAGATAGCGGGAGGGCCCGGGAGCTGTTTTTT	CASSLGDSGRARELFF
TRBV15	TRBJ2-5	-	TRBD1	TGTGCCACCAGCAGACGACAGGGGGTAGTGGAGACCCAGTACTTC	CATSRRQGVVETQYF
TRBV7-1	TRBJ1-1	-	-	TGTGCCAGCAGCCAAGGGCCCCAGTACGAAGCTTTCTTT	CASSQGPQYEAFF
TRBV11-1	TRBJ1-1	-	-	TGTGCCAGCAGCCCGCAGGTCCGTACTTGGGGAAACACTGAAGCTTTCTTT	CASSPQVRTWGNTEAFF
TRBV11-2	TRBJ1-6	few	-	TGTGCCAGCAGCCCCTTCGGAGGGGCGACGCTTTATAATTCACCCCTCCACTTT	CASSPFGGATLYNSPLHF
TRBV21-1	TRBJ2-5	many	-	TGTGCCAGCAGCAACCTGGAGACAGGGCAAGAGACCCAGTACTTC	CASSNLETGQETQYF
TRBV7-9	TRBJ2-2	few	-	TGTGCCAGCAGCTTAGTTTCGGGGCTCACCGGGGAGCTGTTTTTT	CASSLVSGLTGELFF
TRBV9	TRBJ2-7	-	TRBD1	TGTGCCAGCAGCGCCGGGACAGGGGGCTACTACGAGCAGTACTTC	CASSAGTGGYYEQYF
TRBV11-1	TRBJ2-3	-	-	TGTGCCAGCAGCGAACAAGCGGTTAGCACAGATACGCAGTATTTT	CASSEQAVSTDTQYF